This T cell receptor (beta chain) stems from a study of beta chain features in type 1 diabetes. This clone was counted a few times. The length of the CDR3 is 15 residues. V shed 3 bases and J 2 bases; nucleotides not matched to a gene: 6. Looked up from germline, CDR1 is ENHRY and CDR2 is SYGVKD. The whole isolated RNA underwent reverse transcription, so sequencing captured expressed TCRB transcripts. The repertoire was sequenced with immunoSEQ multiplex PCR; TCRdb's copy has only in-frame clones and lacks some. The table records about 620,000 clones, 15% to 17% of them present only once. The rearrangement joins TRBV10-3 to TRBJ2-7, with TRBD1 matching 8 bases. Sequencing was done on a sample of naive CD4+ T cells from blood. This clonotype was obtained from a man between 18 and 35 years old in good health. CDR3 sequence reads: CAISDSRTGPYEQYF. The CDR3 nucleotides are TGTGCCATCAGTGATTCGAGGACAGGGCCCTACGAGCAGTACTTC.